This T cell receptor beta chain was sequenced in a study of blood T cell repertoires in COVID-19. The protocol was immunoSEQ multiplex PCR, while the TCRdb copy is restricted to in-frame clones and leaves out a portion. The data hold about 80,000 clones, with about 80% observed a single time. The CDR3 is made up of 17 amino acids. Trimming at V came to 5 bases and at J to 3 bases, leaving 7 bases not matched to a gene. Germline V gene lookup returns CDR1 SEHNR and CDR2 FQNEAQ (reference sequence). The origin of this receptor is a man aged 80 or over with acute or convalescent COVID-19. The chain combines TRBV7-9 with TRBJ2-6; 10 bases agree with TRBD1. What was sequenced was peripheral blood. The CDR3 is CASSPTTGGSGANVLTF. CDR3 bases: TGTGCCAGCAGCCCTACGACAGGGGGCAGTGGGGCCAACGTCCTGACTTTC.